The present TCR beta chain was sequenced within a study of blood T cells in healthy people across ages. Broader study findings: Aged donors had fewer naive CD4+ cells and lower diversity than long-lived donors.

This CDR3 is built from 14 residues. Trimming removed 4 bases at V and 11 bases at J, with 14 bases between. CDR1 KGHDR and CDR2 SFDVKD come from the germline V gene. The use of a sample-barcoded 5' primer and a J-beta primer mix characterized a second PCR of about 7 to 12 cycles. Every cDNA molecule bore a tag from a template-switch adaptor containing 12 random nucleotides. TCRdb redid the calling of the 5' RACE reads with MiXCR, one entry per CDR3 protein. The data hold 750,000 to 950,000 distinct CDR3 sequences, with about 53% observed a single time. On this clonotype itself: The antigen remains undetermined.

Sequencing used blood. The gene calls are TRBV24-1 and TRBJ1-6; possibly TRBD1 for D (5 bases). The receptor was isolated from an elderly man in good health. CDR3 in amino acids: CATSEAGNNAPLHF. For the CDR3, the DNA is TGTGCCACCAGTGAAGCAGGGAACAATGCACCCCTCCACTTT.